The TCR beta chain described here comes from a study of blood T cell repertoires in COVID-19. The CDR3 consists of 14 residues. Germline V gene sequence: CDR1 SGHNT, CDR2 YENEEA. V lost 7 bases to trimming and J lost 6 bases, with 15 bases between them. In the source study's methods: Nucleated cell number was recorded as an estimate derived from reference gene primer amplification. Using immunoSEQ multiplex PCR, the repertoire was profiled, and TCRdb retains in-frame clones only, with some absent. The DNA was the basis for D and trimming; V, J and clone size are from that table. Among roughly 260,000 clones, approximately 79% were seen once, and the ten largest hold approximately 5%.

The clonotype comes from a woman aged 80 or over with active or convalescent COVID-19. Sequences were obtained from peripheral blood. The chain employs TRBV11-3 and TRBJ2-2; D perhaps matches TRBD1 (6 bases). CDR3 sequence (DNA): TGTGCCAGCAACAAAAAACAGGGCGCCGGGGAGCTGTTTTTT. It codes for CASNKKQGAGELFF.